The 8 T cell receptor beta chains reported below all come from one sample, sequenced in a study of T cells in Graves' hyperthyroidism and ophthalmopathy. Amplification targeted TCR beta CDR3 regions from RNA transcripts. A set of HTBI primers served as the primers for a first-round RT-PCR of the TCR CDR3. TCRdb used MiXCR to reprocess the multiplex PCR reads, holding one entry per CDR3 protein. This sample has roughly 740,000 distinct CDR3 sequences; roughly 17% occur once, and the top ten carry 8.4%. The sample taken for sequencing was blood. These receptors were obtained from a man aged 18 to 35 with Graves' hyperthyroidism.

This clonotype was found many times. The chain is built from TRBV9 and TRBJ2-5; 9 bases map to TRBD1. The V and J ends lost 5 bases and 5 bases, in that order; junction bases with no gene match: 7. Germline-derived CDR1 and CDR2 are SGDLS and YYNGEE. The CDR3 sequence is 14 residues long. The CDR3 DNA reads TGTGCCAGCAGTGTACAGGGGGCTGGGGAGACCCAGTACTTC. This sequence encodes CASSVQGAGETQYF. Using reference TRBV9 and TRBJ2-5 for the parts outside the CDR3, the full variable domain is DSGVTQTPKHLITATGQRVTLRCSPRSGDLSVYWYQQSLDQGLQFLIQYYNGEERAKGNILERFSAQQFPDLHSELNLSSLELGDSALYFCASSVQGAGETQYFGPGTRLLVL.

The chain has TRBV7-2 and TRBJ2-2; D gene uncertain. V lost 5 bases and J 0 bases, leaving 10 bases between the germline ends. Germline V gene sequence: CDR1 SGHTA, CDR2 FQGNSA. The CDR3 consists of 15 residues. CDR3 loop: CASSLYGANTGELFF. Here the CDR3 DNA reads TGTGCCAGCAGCCTATATGGGGCGAACACCGGGGAGCTGTTTTTT.

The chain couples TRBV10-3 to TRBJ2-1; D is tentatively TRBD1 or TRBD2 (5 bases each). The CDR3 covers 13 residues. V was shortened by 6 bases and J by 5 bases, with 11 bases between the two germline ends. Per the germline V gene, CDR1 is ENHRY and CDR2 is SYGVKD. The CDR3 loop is CAISRGRDNEQFF. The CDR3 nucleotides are TGTGCCATCAGCCGGGGCAGAGACAATGAGCAGTTCTTC.

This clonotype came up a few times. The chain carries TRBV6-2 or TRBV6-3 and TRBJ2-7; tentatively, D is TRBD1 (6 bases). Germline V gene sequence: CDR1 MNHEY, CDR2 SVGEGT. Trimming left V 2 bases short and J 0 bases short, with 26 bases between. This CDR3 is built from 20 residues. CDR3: CASSYQPGTNLKSDSYEQYF. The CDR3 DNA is TGTGCCAGCAGTTACCAGCCCGGGACAAACCTTAAATCCGACTCCTACGAGCAGTACTTC.

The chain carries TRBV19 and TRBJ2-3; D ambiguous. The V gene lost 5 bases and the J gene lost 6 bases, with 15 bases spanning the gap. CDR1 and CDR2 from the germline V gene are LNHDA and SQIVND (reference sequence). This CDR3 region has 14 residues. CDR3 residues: CASSPVSAADTQYF. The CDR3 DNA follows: TGTGCCAGTAGTCCCGTCTCCGCGGCGGATACGCAGTATTTT. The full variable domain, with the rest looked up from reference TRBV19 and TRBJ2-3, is DGGITQSPKYLFRKEGQNVTLSCEQNLNHDAMYWYRQDPGQGLRLIYYSQIVNDFQKGDIAEGYSVSREKKESFPLTVTSAQKNPTAFYLCASSPVSAADTQYFGPGTRLTVL.

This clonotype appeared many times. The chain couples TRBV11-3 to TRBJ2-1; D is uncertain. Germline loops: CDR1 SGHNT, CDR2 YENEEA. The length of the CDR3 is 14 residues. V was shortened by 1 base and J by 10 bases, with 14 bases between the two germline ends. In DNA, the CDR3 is TGTGCCAGCAGCTTAGTGGGCGCCGAGCGCGAGCAGTTCTTC. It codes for CASSLVGAEREQFF.

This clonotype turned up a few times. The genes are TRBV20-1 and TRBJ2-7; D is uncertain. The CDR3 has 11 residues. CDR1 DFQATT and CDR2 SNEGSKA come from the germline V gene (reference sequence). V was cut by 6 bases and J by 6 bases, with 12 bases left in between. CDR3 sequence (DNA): TGCAGTGCCCTGGCTCTGGTCGAGCAGTACTTC. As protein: CSALALVEQYF.

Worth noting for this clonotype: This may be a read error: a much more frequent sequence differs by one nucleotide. Here the CDR3 reads CAWGQYETFF. DNA of the CDR3: TGTGCCTGGGGACAGTATGAAACTTTCTTT. This chain joins TRBV30 and TRBJ1-1; D is possibly TRBD1 (6 bases). This CDR3 has 10 residues. Germline V gives CDR1 GTSNPN, CDR2 SVGIG (reference sequence). Based on the CDR3 plus reference TRBV30 and TRBJ1-1, the full variable domain is SQTIHQWPATLVQPVGSPLSLECTVEGTSNPNLYWYRQAAGRGLQLLFYSVGIGQISSEVPQNLSASRPQDRQFILSSKKLLLSDSGFYLCAWGQYETFFGQGTRLTVV.